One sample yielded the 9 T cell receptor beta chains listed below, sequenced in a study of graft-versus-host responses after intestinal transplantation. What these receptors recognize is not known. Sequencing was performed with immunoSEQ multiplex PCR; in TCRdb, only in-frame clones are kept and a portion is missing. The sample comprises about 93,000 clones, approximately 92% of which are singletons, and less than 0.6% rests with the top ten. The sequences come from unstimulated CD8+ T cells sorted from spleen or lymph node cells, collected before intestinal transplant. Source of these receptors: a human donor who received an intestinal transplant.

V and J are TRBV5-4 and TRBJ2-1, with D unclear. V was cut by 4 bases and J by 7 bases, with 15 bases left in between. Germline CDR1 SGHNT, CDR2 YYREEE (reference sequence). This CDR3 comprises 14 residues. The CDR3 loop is CASSGSRNGNEQFF. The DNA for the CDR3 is TGTGCCAGCAGCGGGTCGCGGAATGGGAATGAGCAGTTCTTC.

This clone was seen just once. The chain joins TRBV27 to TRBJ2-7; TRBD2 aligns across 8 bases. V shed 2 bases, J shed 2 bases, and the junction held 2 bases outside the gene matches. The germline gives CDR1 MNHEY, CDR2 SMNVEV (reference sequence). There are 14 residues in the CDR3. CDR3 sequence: CASSLQGLAYEQYF. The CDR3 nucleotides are TGTGCCAGCAGTTTACAGGGACTAGCCTACGAGCAGTACTTC.

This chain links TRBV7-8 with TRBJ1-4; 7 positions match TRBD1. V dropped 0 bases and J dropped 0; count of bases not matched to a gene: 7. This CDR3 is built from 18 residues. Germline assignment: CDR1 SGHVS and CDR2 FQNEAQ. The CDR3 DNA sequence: TGTGCCAGCAGCTTAGCGGGGACAGTGCCTGCAACTAATGAAAAACTGTTTTTT. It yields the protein CASSLAGTVPATNEKLFF.

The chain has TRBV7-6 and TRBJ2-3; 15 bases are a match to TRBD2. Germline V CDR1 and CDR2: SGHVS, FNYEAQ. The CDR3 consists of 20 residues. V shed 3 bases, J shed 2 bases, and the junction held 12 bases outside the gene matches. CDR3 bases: TGTGCCAGCAGCTTGTCCCCGGGACTAGCGGGAGGTGGGGCCACAGATACGCAGTATTTT. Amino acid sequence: CASSLSPGLAGGGATDTQYF.

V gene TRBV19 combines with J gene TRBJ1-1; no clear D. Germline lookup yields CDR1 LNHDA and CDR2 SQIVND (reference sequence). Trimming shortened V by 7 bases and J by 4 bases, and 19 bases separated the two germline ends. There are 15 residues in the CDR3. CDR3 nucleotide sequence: TGTGCCAGTAAAGAGAGCGGAGGCGTCGGCACTGAAGCTTTCTTT. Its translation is CASKESGGVGTEAFF.

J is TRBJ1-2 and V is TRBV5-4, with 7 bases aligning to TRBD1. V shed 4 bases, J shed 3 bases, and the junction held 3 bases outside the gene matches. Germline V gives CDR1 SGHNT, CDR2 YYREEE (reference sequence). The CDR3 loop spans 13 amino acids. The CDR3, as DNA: TGTGCCAGCAGCGAACAGGGGCACTATGGCTACACCTTC. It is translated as CASSEQGHYGYTF.

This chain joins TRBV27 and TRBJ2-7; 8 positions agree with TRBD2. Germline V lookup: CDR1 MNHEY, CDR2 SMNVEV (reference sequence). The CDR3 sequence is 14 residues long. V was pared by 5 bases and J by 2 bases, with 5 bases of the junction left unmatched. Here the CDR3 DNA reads TGTGCCAGCAGTCTTAGCGGGACAACCTACGAGCAGTACTTC. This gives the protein CASSLSGTTYEQYF.

In DNA form, the CDR3 reads TGTGCCAGCAGAGACTCGACAGGACTTAGCAATCAGCCCCAGCATTTT. Amino acid sequence: CASRDSTGLSNQPQHF. V usage is TRBV27 and J usage is TRBJ1-5; D is perhaps TRBD1 (6 bases). V lost 6 bases and J 0 bases, leaving 15 bases between the germline ends. The germline V gene encodes CDR1 MNHEY and CDR2 SMNVEV (reference sequence). The CDR3 is 16 amino acids.

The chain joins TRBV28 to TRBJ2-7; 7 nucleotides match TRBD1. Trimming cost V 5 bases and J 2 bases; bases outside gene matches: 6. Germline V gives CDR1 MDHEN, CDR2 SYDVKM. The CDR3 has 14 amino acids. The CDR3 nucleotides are TGTGCCAGCAGTCTACAGGGGCCGACCTACGAGCAGTACTTC. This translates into CASSLQGPTYEQYF.